Given below is one TCR beta chain in context. This sample was taken from a study of technical replicates of blood from a few donors. Trimming cost V 6 bases and J 2 bases, with 18 bases left between them. This CDR3 contains 15 residues. Germline values: CDR1 SQVTM, CDR2 ANQGSEA. TCRdb's copy holds only in-frame clones and misses some; the assay was immunoSEQ multiplex PCR. The profile shows about 82,000 clones, around 94% of them singletons. This clonotype was sampled from a human donor in good health. The chain couples TRBV29-1 to TRBJ2-3, with D tentatively TRBD2 (6 bases). The sequencing input was T cells isolated from PBMCs. DNA of the CDR3: TGCAGCGTCCCGACCGGGACTCCCAACACAGATACGCAGTATTTT. As protein: CSVPTGTPNTDTQYF.